This T cell receptor (beta chain) was documented in a study of blood T cells in healthy people across ages. With a J-beta primer mix and a sample-barcoded 5' primer, a second PCR ran roughly 7 to 11 cycles. Using its own MiXCR run on the 5' RACE reads, TCRdb lists one record per CDR3 protein. The sample has some 780,000 distinct CDR3 sequences, roughly three fifths seen once. This clonotype has just a few counts. Its specificity is not known. Researchers isolated at least 6.5 million PBMCs per sample. The germline gives CDR1 LGHNA, CDR2 YSLEER. The ends lost 4 bases at V and 6 bases at J; junction bases unmatched: 9. CDR3 length: 15 amino acids. Study conclusions and caveats: Higher diversity, along with more naive CD4+ cells, distinguished long-lived donors from aged donors.

The source is a man in his forties or fifties in good health. This chain uses TRBV4-3 with TRBJ2-1, with 7 bases that match TRBD2. The specimen was blood. DNA of the CDR3: TGCGCCAGCAGCCTGGGCAGCGGGGCAAGCAATGAGCAGTTCTTC. Translated, it gives CASSLGSGASNEQFF.